These T cell receptor beta chains were read from a single sample in a study of response to subunit inactivated influenza vaccine. One entry per CDR3 protein results from TCRdb running MiXCR on the RT-PCR reads. The data contain about 240,000 distinct CDR3 sequences, more than 9% of them singletons. The sequencing here drew on non-naive T cells sorted from PBMCs, taken about 14 days before vaccination. The receptors were gathered from a man aged 50 to 59 who received an inactivated influenza vaccine. The CDR3 runs from the conserved cysteine through the conserved F or W. A D gene is named only where the DNA matches it firmly. Size is stated for part of the rows, as once, few or many counts, or as a class when the clone is expanded.

V,size,J,D,CDR3,DNA
TRBV2,few,TRBJ2-7,-,CASSSRLEKRYF,TGTGCCAGCAGTTCAAGACTTGAAAAGCGGTACTTC
TRBV7-6,few,TRBJ2-7,-,CASSLGAGPVYEQYF,TGTGCCAGCAGCTTAGGGGCGGGACCGGTCTACGAGCAGTACTTC
TRBV5-1,-,TRBJ1-4,-,CASRTSRGEKLFF,TGCGCCAGCAGAACGTCGCGGGGCGAAAAACTGTTTTTT
TRBV4-3,-,TRBJ2-3,TRBD2,CASSQEPSGYTDTQYF,TGCGCCAGCAGCCAAGAGCCTAGCGGATACACAGATACGCAGTATTTT
TRBV5-1,-,TRBJ1-1,-,CASSLTGRTTANTEAFF,TGCGCCAGCAGCTTGACCGGACGGACGACTGCGAACACTGAAGCTTTCTTT
TRBV28,few,TRBJ1-1,-,CASSVGGGMNTEAFF,TGTGCCAGCAGTGTCGGGGGAGGCATGAACACTGAAGCTTTCTTT
TRBV1,few,TRBJ2-3,-,CTSSQDSGREDTQYF,TGCACCAGCAGCCAAGATAGCGGGAGGGAAGATACGCAGTATTTT
TRBV20-1,few,TRBJ2-2,-,CSARDSAYTGELFF,TGCAGTGCTAGAGATAGCGCATACACCGGGGAGCTGTTTTTT
TRBV5-8,few,TRBJ2-3,-,CASSISGTTDTQYF,TGTGCCAGCAGCATTAGCGGAACCACAGATACGCAGTATTTT
TRBV7-2,many,TRBJ2-5,-,CASSQAPTETQYF,TGTGCCAGCAGTCAGGCCCCAACGGAGACCCAGTACTTC
TRBV30,-,TRBJ1-1,-,CAWSYRSSNTEAFF,TGTGCCTGGAGTTACAGAAGCTCGAACACTGAAGCTTTCTTT
TRBV27,many,TRBJ2-1,-,CASADMRFRNEQFF,TGTGCCAGCGCTGACATGAGGTTTCGCAATGAGCAGTTCTTC
TRBV6-1,-,TRBJ2-7,TRBD1,CASSGQGSYEQYF,TGTGCCAGCAGTGGACAGGGCTCCTACGAGCAGTACTTC
TRBV30,few,TRBJ1-1,-,CAWSRGVESAFF,TGTGCCTGGAGTAGGGGGGTCGAATCAGCTTTCTTT
TRBV29-1,many,TRBJ2-1,TRBD2,CSVAGLAASDEQFF,TGCAGCGTTGCGGGACTAGCGGCTAGCGATGAGCAGTTCTTC
TRBV6-2/TRBV6-3,many,TRBJ2-4,-,CASSKQNIQYF,TGTGCCAGCAGTAAACAAAACATTCAGTACTTC
TRBV5-1,-,TRBJ2-2,-,CASSSTQGTGELFF,TGCGCCAGCAGCTCGACTCAGGGCACCGGGGAGCTGTTTTTT